These T cell receptor beta chains were read from a single sample in a study of human T cells and chemical hapten exposure. A single record per CDR3 protein comes from TCRdb applying MiXCR to the RACE reads. The sample records 80,000 to 95,000 distinct CDR3 sequences, 11% being singletons. The starting material was whole blood, obtained in connection with sensitization to the hapten diphenylcyclopropenone (DPC). The receptors originated from a man between 18 and 35 years old with alopecia areata. Some clones in this sample may be carry-over from other donors' samples. Each CDR3 is given with its conserved first and last residue. The order of the fields is J gene, CDR3 length, V gene, clone size, D gene, CDR3 protein, CDR3 DNA. A D gene is named only where the DNA matches it firmly. Size is stated for part of the rows, as once, few or many counts, or as a class when the clone is expanded.

J gene: TRBJ2-4
CDR3 length: 13
V gene: TRBV2
clone size: few
D gene: TRBD1
CDR3 protein: CASSLSGGPIQYF
CDR3 DNA: TGTGCCAGCAGTTTGTCAGGGGGTCCTATTCAGTACTTC

J gene: TRBJ2-2
CDR3 length: 18
V gene: TRBV6-2/TRBV6-3
clone size: -
D gene: TRBD2
CDR3 protein: CASSYSKLAGGPTGELFF
CDR3 DNA: TGTGCCAGCAGTTACTCGAAACTAGCGGGGGGACCCACCGGGGAGCTGTTTTTT

J gene: TRBJ1-2
CDR3 length: 14
V gene: TRBV7-9
clone size: -
D gene: -
CDR3 protein: CASSLNPRLYGYTF
CDR3 DNA: TGTGCCAGCAGCTTAAACCCCCGCCTCTATGGCTACACCTTC

J gene: TRBJ2-1
CDR3 length: 15
V gene: TRBV7-9
clone size: -
D gene: TRBD1
CDR3 protein: CASSLQGATYNEQFF
CDR3 DNA: TGTGCCAGCAGCTTACAGGGGGCAACCTACAATGAGCAGTTCTTC

J gene: TRBJ1-1
CDR3 length: 16
V gene: TRBV2
clone size: -
D gene: -
CDR3 protein: CASSEVIRGSDTEAFF
CDR3 DNA: TGTGCCAGCAGTGAAGTTATTCGGGGGAGTGACACTGAAGCTTTCTTT

J gene: TRBJ1-1
CDR3 length: 11
V gene: TRBV12-3/TRBV12-4
clone size: -
D gene: -
CDR3 protein: CASRVATEAFF
CDR3 DNA: TGTGCCAGCAGGGTTGCCACTGAAGCTTTCTTT

J gene: TRBJ2-1
CDR3 length: 14
V gene: TRBV29-1
clone size: few
D gene: -
CDR3 protein: CSVEEDSSYNEQFF
CDR3 DNA: TGCAGCGTTGAAGAAGACAGCTCCTACAATGAGCAGTTCTTC

J gene: TRBJ1-1
CDR3 length: 12
V gene: TRBV7-9
clone size: many
D gene: TRBD1
CDR3 protein: CASRRRQGEAFF
CDR3 DNA: TGTGCCAGCAGACGTCGACAGGGTGAAGCTTTCTTT

J gene: TRBJ2-5
CDR3 length: 13
V gene: TRBV20-1
clone size: few
D gene: -
CDR3 protein: CSASNRRQETQYF
CDR3 DNA: TGCAGTGCTTCCAACCGGAGACAAGAGACCCAGTACTTC

J gene: TRBJ2-1
CDR3 length: 15
V gene: TRBV7-3
clone size: few
D gene: TRBD1
CDR3 protein: CASSLTGQTYNEQFF
CDR3 DNA: TGTGCCAGCAGCTTAACGGGACAGACTTACAATGAGCAGTTCTTC

J gene: TRBJ2-2
CDR3 length: 14
V gene: TRBV19
clone size: -
D gene: -
CDR3 protein: CATKYIGGTGELFF
CDR3 DNA: TGTGCCACCAAGTATATAGGGGGCACCGGGGAGCTGTTTTTT

J gene: TRBJ1-5
CDR3 length: 13
V gene: TRBV5-4
clone size: few
D gene: -
CDR3 protein: CASSLGQNQPQHF
CDR3 DNA: TGTGCCAGCAGCTTGGGACAGAATCAGCCCCAGCATTTT

J gene: TRBJ2-2
CDR3 length: 11
V gene: TRBV20-1
clone size: -
D gene: -
CDR3 protein: CSGWNTGELFF
CDR3 DNA: TGCAGTGGTTGGAACACCGGGGAGCTGTTTTTT

J gene: TRBJ2-3
CDR3 length: 13
V gene: TRBV25-1
clone size: -
D gene: -
CDR3 protein: CASIGAHTDTQYF
CDR3 DNA: TGTGCCAGCATAGGGGCCCACACAGATACGCAGTATTTT

J gene: TRBJ2-5
CDR3 length: 14
V gene: TRBV6-6
clone size: -
D gene: -
CDR3 protein: CASSPDGLQETQYF
CDR3 DNA: TGTGCCAGCAGTCCCGACGGCCTTCAAGAGACCCAGTACTTC

J gene: TRBJ2-7
CDR3 length: 11
V gene: TRBV20-1
clone size: -
D gene: -
CDR3 protein: CSARGAYEQYF
CDR3 DNA: TGCAGTGCTAGGGGGGCCTACGAGCAGTACTTC

J gene: TRBJ1-2
CDR3 length: 15
V gene: TRBV7-2
clone size: many
D gene: -
CDR3 protein: CASSRLQGSYYGYTF
CDR3 DNA: TGTGCCAGCAGCCGCCTTCAGGGGTCCTACTATGGCTACACCTTC

J gene: TRBJ1-1
CDR3 length: 16
V gene: TRBV12-3/TRBV12-4
clone size: few
D gene: -
CDR3 protein: CASSSPRGTINTEAFF
CDR3 DNA: TGTGCCAGCAGTTCGCCGCGGGGGACGATAAACACTGAAGCTTTCTTT

J gene: TRBJ2-2
CDR3 length: 12
V gene: TRBV6-2/TRBV6-3
clone size: -
D gene: -
CDR3 protein: CASSYGNGELFF
CDR3 DNA: TGTGCCAGCAGTTACGGAAACGGGGAGCTGTTTTTT

J gene: TRBJ1-1
CDR3 length: 15
V gene: TRBV7-3
clone size: many
D gene: -
CDR3 protein: CASSHRVGEDTEAFF
CDR3 DNA: TGTGCCAGCAGCCACAGGGTTGGGGAGGACACTGAAGCTTTCTTT

J gene: TRBJ2-2
CDR3 length: 15
V gene: TRBV7-2
clone size: many
D gene: -
CDR3 protein: CASSRYREVTGELFF
CDR3 DNA: TGTGCCAGCAGCCGATACAGGGAGGTAACCGGGGAGCTGTTTTTT

J gene: TRBJ2-7
CDR3 length: 16
V gene: TRBV6-5
clone size: few
D gene: TRBD1
CDR3 protein: CASSYSSTGVSYEQYF
CDR3 DNA: TGTGCCAGCAGTTACTCGAGTACAGGGGTCTCCTACGAGCAGTACTTC

J gene: TRBJ2-1
CDR3 length: 14
V gene: TRBV19
clone size: few
D gene: -
CDR3 protein: CASSKQRAYNEQFF
CDR3 DNA: TGTGCCAGTAGCAAACAGCGGGCGTACAATGAGCAGTTCTTC

J gene: TRBJ1-1
CDR3 length: 13
V gene: TRBV4-1
clone size: few
D gene: TRBD1
CDR3 protein: CASSQEGGVEAFF
CDR3 DNA: TGCGCCAGCAGCCAAGAAGGGGGCGTTGAAGCTTTCTTT